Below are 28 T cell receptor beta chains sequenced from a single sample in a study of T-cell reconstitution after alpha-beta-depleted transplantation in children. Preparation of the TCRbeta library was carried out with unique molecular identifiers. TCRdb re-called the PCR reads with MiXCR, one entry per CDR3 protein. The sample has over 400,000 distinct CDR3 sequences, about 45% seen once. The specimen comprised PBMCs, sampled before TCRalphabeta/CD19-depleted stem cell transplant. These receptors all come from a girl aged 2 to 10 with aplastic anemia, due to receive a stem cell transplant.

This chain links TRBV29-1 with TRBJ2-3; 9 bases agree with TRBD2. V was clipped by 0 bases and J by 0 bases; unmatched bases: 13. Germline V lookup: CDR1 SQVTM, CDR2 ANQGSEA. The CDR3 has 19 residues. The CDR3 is CSVEDGVAGAHTSTDTQYF. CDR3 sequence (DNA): TGCAGCGTTGAAGATGGGGTAGCGGGGGCCCATACTAGCACAGATACGCAGTATTTT.

In DNA form, the CDR3 reads TGTGCCAGCAGTTTGCCGGGACAGGGATGGAATGAGCAGTTCTTC. Its translation is CASSLPGQGWNEQFF. The rearrangement uses TRBV2 and TRBJ2-1; 9 bases line up with TRBD1. The V gene's germline CDR1 is SNHLY and CDR2 FYNNEI. This CDR3 is built from 15 residues. V was clipped by 5 bases and J by 7 bases; unmatched bases: 9.

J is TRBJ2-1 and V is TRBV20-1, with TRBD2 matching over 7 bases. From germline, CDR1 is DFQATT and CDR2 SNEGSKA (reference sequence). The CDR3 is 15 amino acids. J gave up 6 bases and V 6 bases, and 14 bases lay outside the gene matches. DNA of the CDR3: TGCAGTGCCAGGAACGGACTAGTATTTACCAATGAGCAGTTCTTC. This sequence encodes CSARNGLVFTNEQFF.

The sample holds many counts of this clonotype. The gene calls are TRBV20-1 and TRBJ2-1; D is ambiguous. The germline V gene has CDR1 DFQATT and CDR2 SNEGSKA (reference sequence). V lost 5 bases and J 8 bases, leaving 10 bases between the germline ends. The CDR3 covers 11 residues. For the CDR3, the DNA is TGCAGTGCTCCACCTCGTCATGAGCAGTTCTTC. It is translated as CSAPPRHEQFF.

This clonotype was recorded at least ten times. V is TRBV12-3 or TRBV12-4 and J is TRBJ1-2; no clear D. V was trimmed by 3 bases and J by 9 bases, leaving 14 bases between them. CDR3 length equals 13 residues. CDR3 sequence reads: CASSFPPFSSYTF. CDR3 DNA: TGTGCCAGCAGTTTCCCCCCGTTTTCAAGCTACACCTTC.

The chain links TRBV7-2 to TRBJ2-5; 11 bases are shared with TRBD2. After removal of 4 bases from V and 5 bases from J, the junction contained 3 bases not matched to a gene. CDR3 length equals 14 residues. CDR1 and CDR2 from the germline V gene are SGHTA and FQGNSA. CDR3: CASSSWTSGETQYF. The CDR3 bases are TGTGCCAGCAGCTCTTGGACTAGCGGGGAGACCCAGTACTTC.

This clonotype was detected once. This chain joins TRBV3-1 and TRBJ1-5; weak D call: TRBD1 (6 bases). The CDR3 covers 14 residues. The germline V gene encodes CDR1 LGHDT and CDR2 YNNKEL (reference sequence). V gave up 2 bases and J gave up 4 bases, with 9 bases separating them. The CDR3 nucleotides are TGTGCCAGCAGCCAAACAGGGCTAAATCAGCCCCAGCATTTT. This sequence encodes CASSQTGLNQPQHF.

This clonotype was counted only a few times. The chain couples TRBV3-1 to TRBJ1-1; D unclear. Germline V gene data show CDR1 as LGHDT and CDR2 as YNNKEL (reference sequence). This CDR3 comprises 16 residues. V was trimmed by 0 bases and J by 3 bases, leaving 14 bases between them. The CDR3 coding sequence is TGTGCCAGCAGCCAAGATCTGAGGGTATCGGACACTGAAGCTTTCTTT. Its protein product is CASSQDLRVSDTEAFF.

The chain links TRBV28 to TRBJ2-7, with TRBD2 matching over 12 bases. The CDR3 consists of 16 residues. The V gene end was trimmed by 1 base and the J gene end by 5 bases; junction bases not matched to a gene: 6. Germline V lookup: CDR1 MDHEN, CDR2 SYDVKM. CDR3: CASSLSTSGGFHEQYF. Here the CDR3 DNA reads TGTGCCAGCAGTTTATCGACTAGCGGGGGTTTCCACGAGCAGTACTTC.

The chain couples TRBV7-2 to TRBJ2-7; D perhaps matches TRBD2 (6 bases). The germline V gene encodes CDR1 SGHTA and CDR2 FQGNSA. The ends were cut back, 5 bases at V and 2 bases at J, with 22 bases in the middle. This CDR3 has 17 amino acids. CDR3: CASSPSWRAQRPYEQYF. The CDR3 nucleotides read TGTGCCAGCAGCCCGTCTTGGAGGGCCCAAAGGCCCTACGAGCAGTACTTC.

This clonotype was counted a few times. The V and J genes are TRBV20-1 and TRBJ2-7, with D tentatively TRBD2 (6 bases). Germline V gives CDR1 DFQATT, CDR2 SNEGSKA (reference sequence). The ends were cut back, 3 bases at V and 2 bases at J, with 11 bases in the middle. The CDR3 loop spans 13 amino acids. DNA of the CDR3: TGCAGTGCTAGCCGGGGGACTGCCTACGAGCAGTACTTC. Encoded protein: CSASRGTAYEQYF.

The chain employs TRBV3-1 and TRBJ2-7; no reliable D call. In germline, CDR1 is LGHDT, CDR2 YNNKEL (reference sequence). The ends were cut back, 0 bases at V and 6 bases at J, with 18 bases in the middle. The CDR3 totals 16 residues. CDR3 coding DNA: TGTGCCAGCAGCCAAGATATGAGCCGCCGGACGGGCGAGCAGTACTTC. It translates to CASSQDMSRRTGEQYF.

The CDR3 sequence is CASSISGGARDTQYF. The DNA for the CDR3 is TGCGCCAGCTCGATTAGCGGGGGGGCGAGAGATACGCAGTATTTT. This chain joins TRBV5-1 and TRBJ2-3, with 11 bases aligning to TRBD2. V shed 7 bases and J 5 bases; nucleotides not matched to a gene: 9. CDR3 length: 15 residues. The germline V gene encodes CDR1 SGHRS and CDR2 YFSETQ.

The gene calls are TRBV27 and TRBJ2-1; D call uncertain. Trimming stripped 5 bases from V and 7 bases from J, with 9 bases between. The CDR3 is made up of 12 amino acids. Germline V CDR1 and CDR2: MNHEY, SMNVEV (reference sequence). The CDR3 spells CASSDWRNEQFF. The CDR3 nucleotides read TGTGCCAGCAGTGACTGGCGGAATGAGCAGTTCTTC.

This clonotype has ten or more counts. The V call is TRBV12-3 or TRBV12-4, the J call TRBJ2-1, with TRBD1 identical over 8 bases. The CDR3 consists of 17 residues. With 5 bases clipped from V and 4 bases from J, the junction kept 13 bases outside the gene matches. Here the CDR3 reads CASSPREGRGRYNEQFF. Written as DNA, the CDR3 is TGTGCCAGCAGTCCCCGGGAAGGCAGGGGGCGATACAATGAGCAGTTCTTC.

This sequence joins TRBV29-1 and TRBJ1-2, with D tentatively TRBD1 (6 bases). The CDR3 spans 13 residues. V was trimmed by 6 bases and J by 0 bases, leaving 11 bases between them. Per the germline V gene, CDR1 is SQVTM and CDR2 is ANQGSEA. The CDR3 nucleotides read TGCAGCGTCAAGGACAGACCTAACTATGGCTACACCTTC. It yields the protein CSVKDRPNYGYTF.

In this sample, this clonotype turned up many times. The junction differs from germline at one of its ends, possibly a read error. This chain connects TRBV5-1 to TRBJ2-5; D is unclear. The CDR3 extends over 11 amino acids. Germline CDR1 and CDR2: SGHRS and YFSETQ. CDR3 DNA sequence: TGTGCCAGCAGCTTGTCGGAGACCCAGTACTTC. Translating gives CASSLSETQYF.

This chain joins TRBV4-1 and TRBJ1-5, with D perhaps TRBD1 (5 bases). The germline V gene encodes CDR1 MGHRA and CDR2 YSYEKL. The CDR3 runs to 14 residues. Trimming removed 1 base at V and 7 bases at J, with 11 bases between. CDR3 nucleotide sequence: TGCGCCAGCAGCCAAGGGGGGATTAGGCAGCCCCAGCATTTT. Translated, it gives CASSQGGIRQPQHF.

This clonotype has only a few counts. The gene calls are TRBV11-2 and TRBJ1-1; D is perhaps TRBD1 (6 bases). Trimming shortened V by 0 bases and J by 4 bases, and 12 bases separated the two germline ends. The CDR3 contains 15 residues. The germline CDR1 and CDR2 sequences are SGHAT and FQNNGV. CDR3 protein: CASSLEGRGVTEAFF. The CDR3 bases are TGTGCCAGCAGCTTAGAGGGCAGGGGAGTCACTGAAGCTTTCTTT.

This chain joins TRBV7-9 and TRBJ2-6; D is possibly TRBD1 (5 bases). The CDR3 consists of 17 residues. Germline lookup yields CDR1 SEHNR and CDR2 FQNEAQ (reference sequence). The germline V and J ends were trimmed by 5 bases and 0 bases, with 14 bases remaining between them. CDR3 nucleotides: TGTGCCAGCAGCCTACCTACCAGGGCCTCTGGGGCCAACGTCCTGACTTTC. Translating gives CASSLPTRASGANVLTF. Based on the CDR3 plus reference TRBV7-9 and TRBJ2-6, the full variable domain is DTGVSQNPRHKITKRGQNVTFRCDPISEHNRLYWYRQTLGQGPEFLTYFQNEAQLEKSRLLSDRFSAERPKGSFSTLEIQRTEQGDSAMYLCASSLPTRASGANVLTFGAGSRLTVL.

CDR3 DNA sequence: TGTGCCAGCAGCCGCAAGAGGGCCATTGCCAAAAACATTCAGTACTTC. Its protein product is CASSRKRAIAKNIQYF. The chain carries TRBV28 and TRBJ2-4; the D gene is possibly TRBD2 (5 bases). V was cut by 6 bases and J by 1 base, with 16 bases left in between. Germline V CDR1 and CDR2: MDHEN, SYDVKM. The CDR3 covers 16 residues.

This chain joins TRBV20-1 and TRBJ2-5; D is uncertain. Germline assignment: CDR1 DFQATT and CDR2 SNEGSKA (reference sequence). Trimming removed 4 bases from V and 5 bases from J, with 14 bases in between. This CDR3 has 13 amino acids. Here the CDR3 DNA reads TGCAGTGCTACCGACCCAGCTGGGGAGACCCAGTACTTC. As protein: CSATDPAGETQYF.

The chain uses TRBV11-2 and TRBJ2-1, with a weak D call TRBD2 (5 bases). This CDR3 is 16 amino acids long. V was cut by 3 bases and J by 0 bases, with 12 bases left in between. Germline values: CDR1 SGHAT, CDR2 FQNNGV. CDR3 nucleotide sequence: TGTGCCAGCAGCTTGCTTTTAGGGAGCTCCTACAATGAGCAGTTCTTC. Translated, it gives CASSLLLGSSYNEQFF.

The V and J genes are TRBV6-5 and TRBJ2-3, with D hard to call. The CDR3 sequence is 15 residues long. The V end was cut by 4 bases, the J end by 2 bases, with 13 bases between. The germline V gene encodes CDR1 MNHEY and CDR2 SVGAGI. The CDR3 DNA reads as TGTGCCAGCAGTTCGTCCAGGATGACCACAGATACGCAGTATTTT. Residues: CASSSSRMTTDTQYF.

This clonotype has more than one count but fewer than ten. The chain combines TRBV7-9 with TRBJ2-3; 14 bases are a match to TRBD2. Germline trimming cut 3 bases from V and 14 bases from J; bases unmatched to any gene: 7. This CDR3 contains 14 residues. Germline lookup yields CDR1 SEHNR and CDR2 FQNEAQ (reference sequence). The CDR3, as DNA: TGTGCCAGCAGCTTGGGACTAGCGGGAGATAGTCGGTATTTT. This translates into CASSLGLAGDSRYF.

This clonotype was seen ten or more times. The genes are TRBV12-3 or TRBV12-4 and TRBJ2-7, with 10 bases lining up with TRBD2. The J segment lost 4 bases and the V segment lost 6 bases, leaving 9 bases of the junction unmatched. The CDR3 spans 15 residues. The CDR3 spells CASSLLVAGGYEQYF. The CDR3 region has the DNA TGTGCCAGCAGCCTTCTAGTAGCGGGAGGATACGAGCAGTACTTC.

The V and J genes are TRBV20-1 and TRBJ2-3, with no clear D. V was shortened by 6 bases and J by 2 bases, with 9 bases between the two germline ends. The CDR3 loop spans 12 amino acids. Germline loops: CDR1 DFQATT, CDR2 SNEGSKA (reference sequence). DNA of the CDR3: TGCAGTGCCACCAGCGCCACAGATACGCAGTATTTT. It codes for CSATSATDTQYF.

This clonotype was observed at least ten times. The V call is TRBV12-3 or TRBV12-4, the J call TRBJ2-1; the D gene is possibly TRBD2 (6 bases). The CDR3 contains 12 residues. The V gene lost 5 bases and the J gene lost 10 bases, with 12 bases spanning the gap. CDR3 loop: CASSTSSREQFF. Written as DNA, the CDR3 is TGTGCCAGCAGTACTAGCTCGCGCGAGCAGTTCTTC.